This entry lists 18 T cell receptor beta chains sequenced from one sample in a study of T cells after yellow fever vaccination (dated by TCRdb to between 2018 and 2021). The sample's treatment or condition label is to be understood as: live attenuated yellow fever vaccine strain. The library came from 5' RACE. Data came from an Illumina HiSeq 2500. TCRdb applied fastp at Q25 and MiXCR to the public reads, then kept only in-frame beta chains. CDR3 protein duplicates are merged, each entry listing the most common genes and DNA. For this sample there are hundreds of thousands of distinct CDR3 sequences; 9% to 15% appear just once. The ten top clones hold under 15% of the sample. This specimen was PBMCs, taken on the day of the yellow fever booster vaccination. These TCRs come from a man under 40 who received the YFV17D yellow fever vaccine.

This clonotype occurred a few times. CDR3 loop: CATSEGADRGPNEQFF. DNA of the CDR3: TGTGCCACCAGTGAAGGAGCGGACAGGGGGCCCAATGAGCAGTTCTTC. The genes are TRBV24-1 and TRBJ2-1; 11 bases fit TRBD1. Germline lookup yields CDR1 KGHDR and CDR2 SFDVKD. The ends lost 4 bases at V and 6 bases at J; junction bases unmatched: 7. The CDR3 consists of 16 residues.

This clonotype was seen a few times. This CDR3 is CASNRESAGELFF. The CDR3 nucleotides are TGTGCCAGCAACCGGGAGTCTGCCGGGGAGCTGTTTTTT. V usage is TRBV6-2 or TRBV6-3 and J usage is TRBJ2-2; the D gene is possibly TRBD2 (6 bases). Looked up from germline, CDR1 is MNHEY and CDR2 is SVGEGT. This CDR3 contains 13 residues. V gave up 7 bases and J gave up 6 bases, with 12 bases separating them.

The rearrangement links TRBV20-1 to TRBJ2-7, with 9 bases lining up with TRBD1. Germline V lookup: CDR1 DFQATT, CDR2 SNEGSKA (reference sequence). This CDR3 spans 18 amino acids. The ends lost 2 bases at V and 3 bases at J; junction bases unmatched: 17. CDR3 sequence reads: CSARPTPGTGNSFYEQYF. In DNA form, the CDR3 reads TGCAGTGCTAGACCGACCCCCGGGACAGGGAACAGTTTCTACGAGCAGTACTTC.

This clonotype was found a few times. The CDR3, as DNA: TGTGCCAGCAGCGCGGGTGGTCTAGCGGGAGTCGACCGCACAGATACGCAGTATTTT. Translating it yields CASSAGGLAGVDRTDTQYF. The gene calls are TRBV7-9 and TRBJ2-3; the match to TRBD2 covers 10 bases. V shed 5 bases, J shed 1 base, and the junction held 15 bases outside the gene matches. Germline lookup yields CDR1 SEHNR and CDR2 FQNEAQ (reference sequence). The CDR3 runs 19 residues.

This clonotype was seen more than once but under ten times. The rearrangement links TRBV5-5 to TRBJ1-5; unclear D gene. The length of the CDR3 is 13 residues. Trimming pared 4 bases from V and 7 bases from J, leaving 12 bases between. Germline CDR1 is SGHKS and CDR2 is YYEKEE (reference sequence). CDR3 residues: CASSSYSFQPQHF. In DNA, the CDR3 is TGTGCCAGCAGCAGTTACAGCTTCCAGCCCCAGCATTTT.

This clonotype has only a few counts. V usage is TRBV4-3 and J usage is TRBJ2-5, with 7 bases fitting TRBD2. Trimming cost V 0 bases and J 4 bases; bases outside gene matches: 8. This CDR3 contains 16 residues. The germline CDR1 and CDR2 sequences are LGHNA and YSLEER. The CDR3: CASSQEGGSGGETQYF. The CDR3 region has the DNA TGCGCCAGCAGCCAAGAAGGCGGGAGTGGCGGAGAGACCCAGTACTTC.

The rearrangement uses TRBV21-1 and TRBJ2-6. TRBV21-1 is reported as a pseudogene. The CDR3 runs 16 residues. CDR3: CASSKESNSGANVLTF. Written as DNA, the CDR3 is TGTGCCAGCAGCAAAGAATCCAACTCTGGGGCCAACGTCCTGACTTTC.

Many counts were recorded for this clonotype. CDR3 in amino acids: CASSLTGGRGEAFF. The CDR3 DNA follows: TGCGCCAGCAGCTTAACAGGGGGCCGGGGTGAAGCTTTCTTT. The genes are TRBV5-1 and TRBJ1-1, with TRBD1 matching 9 bases. The CDR3 has 14 residues. The germline V gene has CDR1 SGHRS and CDR2 YFSETQ. V gave up 2 bases and J gave up 7 bases; unmatched junction bases: 6.

The J gene is TRBJ2-2, the V gene TRBV20-1, with 8 positions matching TRBD2. V lost 6 bases to trimming and J lost 7 bases; unmatched junction nucleotides: 10. The V gene's germline CDR1 is DFQATT and CDR2 SNEGSKA (reference sequence). This CDR3 spans 14 amino acids. The CDR3 spells CSARSAGGVGELFF. The CDR3 DNA sequence: TGCAGTGCCCGTTCGGCGGGAGGCGTCGGGGAGCTGTTTTTT.

The sample holds a few counts of this clonotype. The chain uses TRBV20-1 and TRBJ2-3, with TRBD2 as a possible D gene (5 bases). V lost 1 base to trimming and J lost 1 base, with 12 bases between them. This CDR3 region has 15 residues. The V gene's germline CDR1 is DFQATT and CDR2 SNEGSKA (reference sequence). The CDR3 loop is CSARGWRARTDTQYF. CDR3 DNA: TGCAGTGCTAGAGGGTGGCGGGCCCGCACAGATACGCAGTATTTT.

This clonotype was seen many times. The chain carries TRBV29-1 and TRBJ2-7; maybe TRBD1 (5 bases). The CDR3 sequence is 11 residues long. Germline V lookup: CDR1 SQVTM, CDR2 ANQGSEA. CDR3 nucleotide sequence: TGCAGTGTCACAGGCGAAGATAACTTGTACTTC. Its translation is CSVTGEDNLYF.

This clonotype was seen more than once but under ten times. The genes are TRBV15 and TRBJ1-1; D is ambiguous. This CDR3 has 13 residues. The ends were cut back, 0 bases at V and 11 bases at J, with 13 bases in the middle. Germline CDR1 reads LNHNV; CDR2 reads YYDKDF (reference sequence). In nucleotides, the CDR3 is TGTGCCACCAGCAGAGATCAGGCCTCGGTCGCTTTCTTT. Encoded protein: CATSRDQASVAFF.

J is TRBJ1-3 and V is TRBV10-3, with no clear D. V lost 7 bases, J lost 4 bases, and 17 bases lay in between. This CDR3 is 15 amino acids long. Germline CDR1 reads ENHRY; CDR2 reads SYGVKD. The CDR3 spells CAITQTHGLGNTIYF. The CDR3 DNA reads as TGTGCCATCACCCAGACCCACGGTCTGGGAAACACCATATATTTT.

This clonotype was recorded a few times. V gene TRBV20-1 combines with J gene TRBJ2-3; TRBD1 aligns across 9 bases. The CDR3 is 15 amino acids. V lost 5 bases to trimming and J lost 2 bases; unmatched junction nucleotides: 8. Germline values: CDR1 DFQATT, CDR2 SNEGSKA (reference sequence). The CDR3 is CSAGGQGLNTDTQYF. Here the CDR3 DNA reads TGCAGTGCTGGGGGACAGGGATTAAACACAGATACGCAGTATTTT.

The rearrangement links TRBV27 to TRBJ2-2; possibly TRBD2 for D (5 bases). The CDR3 extends over 15 amino acids. V dropped 4 bases and J dropped 6 bases, with 15 bases sitting between them. Germline V gene data show CDR1 as MNHEY and CDR2 as SMNVEV (reference sequence). CDR3 sequence (DNA): TGTGCCAGCAGTTGGGCGGGCCTAGCCGCCGGGGAGCTGTTTTTT. It translates to CASSWAGLAAGELFF.

J is TRBJ2-7 and V is TRBV12-3 or TRBV12-4; TRBD1 is a possible D gene (5 bases). The CDR3 consists of 12 residues. V was shortened by 0 bases and J by 12 bases, with 12 bases between the two germline ends. The CDR3 DNA sequence: TGTGCCAGCAGTTTAGCGCCTCAGGGCCCGTACTTC. Its protein is CASSLAPQGPYF.

The sample holds a few counts of this clonotype. J is TRBJ2-3 and V is TRBV5-1; TRBD2 matches at 7 bases. V shed 4 bases and J 6 bases; nucleotides not matched to a gene: 17. Per germline, CDR1 SGHRS and CDR2 YFSETQ. The CDR3 runs to 17 residues. CDR3 loop: CASSLETAGVSKDTQYF. DNA for the CDR3: TGCGCCAGCAGCCTAGAAACTGCGGGAGTTAGTAAGGATACGCAGTATTTT.

This clonotype has a handful of counts. The chain couples TRBV6-1 to TRBJ2-3; D may be TRBD1 (6 bases). Per the germline V gene, CDR1 is MNHNS and CDR2 is SASEGT. Trimming stripped 6 bases from V and 6 bases from J, with 16 bases between. The CDR3 consists of 14 residues. Here the CDR3 reads CASSPRSQGDTQYF. CDR3 DNA sequence: TGTGCCAGCAGCCCAAGGTCTCAGGGGGATACGCAGTATTTT.